The text below deals with one T cell receptor (beta chain). These data belong to a study of technical replicates of blood from a few donors. Repertoires were generated with immunoSEQ multiplex PCR, while TCRdb's copy carries only in-frame clones and drops some. The table includes about 68,000 clones, approximately 97% detected once. The length of the CDR3 is 14 residues. Trimming removed 6 bases from V and 7 bases from J; junction bases left unmatched: 13. Germline lookup yields CDR1 SGHRS and CDR2 YFSETQ. The TCR comes from a human donor in good health. This rearrangement joins TRBV5-1 to TRBJ2-7, with TRBD2 identical over 7 bases. Sequences were obtained from T cells isolated from PBMCs. CDR3 DNA sequence: TGCGCCAGCATGGCTAGCGGAACGGTCGGTGAGCAGTACTTC. It translates to CASMASGTVGEQYF.